The 21 T cell receptor beta chains in this list originate from one sample, sequenced in a study of T-cell reconstitution after alpha-beta-depleted transplantation in children. A library of TCRbeta sequences, prepared with unique molecular identifiers, was generated. MiXCR was run by TCRdb on the PCR reads, yielding one entry per CDR3 protein. The table lists around 380,000 distinct CDR3 sequences, approximately 10% of them singletons. Sequencing was performed on PBMCs from the stem cell graft donor, taken from the stem cell graft. The receptors were gathered from a human donor who donated a stem cell graft to a child with acute myeloid leukemia.

The chain carries TRBV29-1 and TRBJ2-1, with 12 positions matching TRBD1. The J segment lost 8 bases and the V segment lost 2 bases, leaving 10 bases of the junction unmatched. Germline V lookup: CDR1 SQVTM, CDR2 ANQGSEA. This CDR3 has 16 residues. This chain's CDR3 is CSVEPRGTGGGYEQFF. DNA of the CDR3: TGCAGCGTTGAACCGCGAGGGACAGGGGGCGGATATGAGCAGTTCTTC.

This clonotype was observed a few times. The J gene is TRBJ2-7, the V gene TRBV29-1, with 7 positions matching TRBD1. The length of the CDR3 is 17 residues. Trimming at V came to 1 base and at J to 2 bases, leaving 14 bases not matched to a gene. Germline CDR1 reads SQVTM; CDR2 reads ANQGSEA. CDR3 sequence: CSVEGSGLTGDPYEQYF. The CDR3 DNA is TGCAGCGTTGAAGGCTCTGGGTTAACAGGGGATCCCTACGAGCAGTACTTC.

This clonotype is a singleton in its sample. The gene calls are TRBV10-2 and TRBJ2-7; D is unresolved. The germline V and J ends were trimmed by 2 bases and 7 bases, with 15 bases remaining between them. The CDR3 is 14 residues long. Per the germline V gene, CDR1 is WSHSY and CDR2 is SAAADI. This chain's CDR3 is CASSEGPFRAEQYV. The DNA of the CDR3 is TGCGCCAGCAGTGAGGGACCATTCCGGGCAGAGCAGTACGTC.

Many counts were recorded for this clonotype. The rearrangement links TRBV29-1 to TRBJ2-1, with 9 bases matching TRBD1. The CDR3 is 13 amino acids. The J segment lost 3 bases and the V segment lost 3 bases, leaving 0 bases of the junction unmatched. Per the germline V gene, CDR1 is SQVTM and CDR2 is ANQGSEA. The CDR3 coding sequence is TGCAGCGTTGAGGGACAGGGCTACAATGAGCAGTTCTTC. Its protein is CSVEGQGYNEQFF.

The chain couples TRBV4-1 to TRBJ1-2; the D gene is possibly TRBD1 (5 bases). V was trimmed by 1 base and J by 5 bases, leaving 8 bases between them. There are 13 residues in the CDR3. Germline V gene data show CDR1 as MGHRA and CDR2 as YSYEKL. CDR3 sequence: CASSQGTQYGYTF. CDR3 in DNA: TGCGCCAGCAGCCAAGGGACACAGTATGGCTACACCTTC.

V gene TRBV5-1 combines with J gene TRBJ2-5, with D tentatively TRBD1 or TRBD2 (5 bases each). V was cut by 4 bases and J by 3 bases, with 13 bases left in between. This CDR3 is 14 amino acids long. The germline V gene has CDR1 SGHRS and CDR2 YFSETQ. The CDR3, as DNA: TGCGCCAGCAGCCTGGGGACCGGCAAAGAGACCCAGTACTTC. Its translation is CASSLGTGKETQYF.

This CDR3 is CASSEPGTGRGADTDTQYF. The CDR3 DNA reads TGCGCCAGCAGTGAGCCCGGGACAGGGCGCGGAGCGGACACAGATACGCAGTATTTT. The rearrangement uses TRBV10-2 and TRBJ2-3, with TRBD1 matching 9 bases. This CDR3 spans 19 amino acids. The germline V gene has CDR1 WSHSY and CDR2 SAAADI. The V gene end was trimmed by 2 bases and the J gene end by 2 bases; junction bases not matched to a gene: 14.

This clonotype was detected a few times. For the CDR3, the DNA is TGTGCCAGCAAAGTGCAGGGCATCCTTTGGTCCGGGGAGCTGTTTTTT. As protein: CASKVQGILWSGELFF. The V gene is TRBV12-3 or TRBV12-4, the J gene TRBJ2-2; D may be TRBD1 (5 bases). The CDR3 is 16 amino acids. Trimming removed 7 bases from V and 6 bases from J, with 21 bases in between.

The chain uses TRBV12-3 or TRBV12-4 and TRBJ1-4; D unresolved. The CDR3 is 13 residues long. Trimming took 7 bases from V and 8 from J, leaving 14 bases between them. CDR3 bases: TGTGCCAGCACCCTATACGGCTCGGAAAAACTGTTTTTT. Encoded protein: CASTLYGSEKLFF.

The CDR3 loop reads CASSQGRTNSYEQYF. The CDR3 nucleotides read TGCGCCAGCAGCCAAGGTAGGACAAACTCCTACGAGCAGTACTTC. The chain joins TRBV4-1 to TRBJ2-7, with D tentatively TRBD1 (5 bases). In germline, CDR1 is MGHRA, CDR2 YSYEKL. V was trimmed by 1 base and J by 0 bases, leaving 10 bases between them. This CDR3 comprises 15 residues.

This chain connects TRBV20-1 to TRBJ2-1; TRBD2 is a possible D gene (6 bases). V was trimmed by 6 bases and J by 7 bases, leaving 10 bases between them. CDR3 length equals 11 residues. Germline V gene lookup returns CDR1 DFQATT and CDR2 SNEGSKA (reference sequence). The CDR3 here is CSAPSGNEQFF. DNA for the CDR3: TGCAGTGCCCCGAGCGGGAATGAGCAGTTCTTC.

This clonotype has more than one count but fewer than ten. The V and J genes are TRBV30 and TRBJ2-2; no firm D call. The CDR3 has 12 residues. Deletions cut 1 base from V and 5 bases from J, with 5 bases between. Germline V gives CDR1 GTSNPN, CDR2 SVGIG (reference sequence). CDR3 residues: CAWSEGTGELFF. The CDR3 bases are TGTGCCTGGAGTGAAGGTACCGGGGAGCTGTTTTTT.

This clonotype was seen a handful of times. The J gene is TRBJ2-7, the V gene TRBV29-1; tentative D call: TRBD2 (5 bases). This CDR3 is 16 amino acids long. Between the trimmed V and J ends, which lost 1 base and 0 bases, there was a span of 16 bases. Looked up from germline, CDR1 is SQVTM and CDR2 is ANQGSEA. CDR3 sequence: CSVEVGGLTSSYEQYF. As DNA, the CDR3 is TGCAGCGTTGAAGTGGGTGGACTGACGAGCTCCTACGAGCAGTACTTC.

The V gene is TRBV7-3, the J gene TRBJ2-1; 7 bases agree with TRBD1. The CDR3 is made up of 14 amino acids. CDR1 and CDR2 (germline): SGHTA, FQGTGA. V shed 5 bases and J 8 bases; nucleotides not matched to a gene: 9. CDR3 bases: TGTGCCAGCAGCACGGACTCGACAGGGTATGAGCAGTTCTTC. Translation: CASSTDSTGYEQFF.

The sample holds a few counts of this clonotype. This chain links TRBV18 with TRBJ2-5; D is unclear. The V gene's germline CDR1 is KGHSH and CDR2 LQKENI. This CDR3 spans 16 amino acids. Trimming took 3 bases from V and 2 from J, leaving 16 bases between them. CDR3 protein: CASSPYARNSQETQYF. The CDR3 region has the DNA TGTGCCAGCTCACCGTATGCCCGAAACTCACAAGAGACCCAGTACTTC. Looking up the rest from reference TRBV18 and TRBJ2-5 gives the full variable domain: NAGVMQNPRHLVRRRGQEARLRCSPMKGHSHVYWYRQLPEEGLKFMVYLQKENIIDESGMPKERFSAEFPKEGPSILRIQQVVRGDSAAYFCASSPYARNSQETQYFGPGTRLLVL.

The table lists this clonotype with a few counts. The V gene is TRBV6-5, the J gene TRBJ2-1, with D uncertain. This CDR3 has 13 residues. V lost 2 bases and J 9 bases, leaving 11 bases between the germline ends. Germline V gives CDR1 MNHEY, CDR2 SVGAGI. CDR3 protein: CASSYEPASEQFF. The CDR3 nucleotides read TGTGCCAGCAGTTACGAACCTGCAAGTGAGCAGTTCTTC.

The sample holds many counts of this clonotype. The chain carries TRBV5-1 and TRBJ2-5; 9 bases match TRBD1. J lost 4 bases, V lost 4 bases, and 5 bases had no gene match. CDR1 and CDR2 from the germline V gene are SGHRS and YFSETQ. The length of the CDR3 is 14 residues. This chain's CDR3 is CASSPDRGGETQYF. DNA of the CDR3: TGCGCCAGCAGCCCAGACAGGGGGGGAGAGACCCAGTACTTC. The entire variable domain, with the rest obtained from reference TRBV5-1 and TRBJ2-5, is as follows: KAGVTQTPRYLIKTRGQQVTLSCSPISGHRSVSWYQQTPGQGLQFLFEYFSETQRNKGNFPGRFSGRQFSNSRSEMNVSTLELGDSALYLCASSPDRGGETQYFGPGTRLLVL.

The chain employs TRBV5-1 and TRBJ2-7; a weak D match, TRBD2 (5 bases). The CDR3 is 16 amino acids. V shed 3 bases and J shed 1 base, with 17 bases lying between them. The germline V gene encodes CDR1 SGHRS and CDR2 YFSETQ. CDR3 sequence reads: CASSSSPGMQSYEQYV. CDR3 sequence (DNA): TGCGCCAGCAGCTCGTCCCCCGGGATGCAATCCTACGAGCAGTACGTC.

This clonotype was counted between two and nine times. The chain recombines TRBV20-1 with TRBJ2-4; D gene unclear. The CDR3 length is 13 residues. Deletions cut 0 bases from V and 4 bases from J, with 7 bases between. From germline, CDR1 is DFQATT and CDR2 SNEGSKA (reference sequence). The CDR3 DNA follows: TGCAGTGCTAGAGATTTGCCGAAAAACATTCAGTACTTC. Encoded protein: CSARDLPKNIQYF.

The sample holds many counts of this clonotype. The chain joins TRBV20-1 to TRBJ1-3; 12 bases map to TRBD1. The V and J ends lost 0 bases and 4 bases, in that order; junction bases with no gene match: 13. The germline gives CDR1 DFQATT, CDR2 SNEGSKA (reference sequence). The CDR3 is 19 residues long. The CDR3 region has the DNA TGCAGTGCTAGAGACACTGCCGGGGACAGGGGGCTATACGGAAACACCATATATTTT. It translates to CSARDTAGDRGLYGNTIYF.

This clonotype was seen only a few times. This chain links TRBV12-3 or TRBV12-4 with TRBJ2-2; 10 nucleotides align to TRBD2. This CDR3 is built from 19 residues. V shed 5 bases, J shed 0 bases, and the junction held 12 bases outside the gene matches. The DNA of the CDR3 is TGTGCCAGCAGTACTAGGACAGGCGGACTAGCGGCGAACACCGGGGAGCTGTTTTTT. Protein: CASSTRTGGLAANTGELFF.